This T cell receptor beta chain was recovered during a study of T cell repertoires in cytomegalovirus infection. Overall study context: In public TCR beta signatures, there were indications of both CMV infection and matching HLA type.

Points from the study as a whole: Predominance within the ex vivo response was attributable to HLA-C-restricted CMV-specific TCR beta clonotypes. There were carriers of CMV plus the relevant HLA, and cumulative public TCR beta family frequency identified them.

TCRdb processed the reads anew with MiXCR; each CDR3 protein has one entry. There are 65,000 to 95,000 distinct CDR3 sequences in the sample; around 3.4% occur only once, and approximately 4.6% lies in the top ten. This clonotype was counted ten times or more. Its specificity is unknown. V lost 1 base and J lost 8, with 18 bases in between. The CDR3 covers 16 residues. Input material: PBMCs. This rearrangement joins TRBV12-3 or TRBV12-4 to TRBJ2-1, with a tentative D call TRBD1 (6 bases). The TCR originated in a human donor in good health (CMV status not recorded). Some clones in this sample may be carry-over from other donors' samples. The DNA of the CDR3 is TGTGCCAGCAGTTTAGATAACAGGGCCGCTTCTGATGAGCAGTTCTTC. Its translation: CASSLDNRAASDEQFF.